The next 2 T cell receptor beta chains were all read from a single sample in a study of human T cells and chemical hapten exposure. One entry per CDR3 protein, called by TCRdb with MiXCR from the RACE reads. The data contain about 110,000 distinct CDR3 sequences, approximately 10% of them singletons. Time point noted: patch test 1, 2 weeks after DPC sensitization. Treatment given: therapeutic diphenylcyclopropenone sensitization with weekly scalp DPC. The sequences come from whole blood, collected in connection with sensitization to the hapten diphenylcyclopropenone (DPC). The receptors originated from a woman between 40 and 50 years old with alopecia areata. Some clones in this sample may be carry-over from other donors' samples.

There are a few counts of this clonotype. The chain carries TRBV7-2 and TRBJ2-3; 14 bases fit TRBD2. V shed 7 bases, J shed 5 bases, and the junction held 5 bases outside the gene matches. Germline loops: CDR1 SGHTA, CDR2 FQGNSA. CDR3 length: 15 residues. In DNA, the CDR3 is TGTGCCAGCATCCGACTAGCGGGGGGGCGAGATACGCAGTATTTT. Amino acids: CASIRLAGGRDTQYF. Combining the CDR3 with reference TRBV7-2 and TRBJ2-3 gives the whole variable domain GAGVSQSPSNKVTEKGKDVELRCDPISGHTALYWYRQSLGQGLEFLIYFQGNSAPDKSGLPSDRFSAERTGGSVSTLTIQRTQQEDSAVYLCASIRLAGGRDTQYFGPGTRLTVL.

The chain couples TRBV5-5 to TRBJ1-1; a possible D gene is TRBD1 (6 bases). CDR1 and CDR2 (germline): SGHKS, YYEKEE (reference sequence). Trimming pared 4 bases from V and 2 bases from J, leaving 15 bases between. The CDR3 runs to 15 residues. The CDR3 region has the DNA TGTGCCAGCAGCGATTACAGGGCAGTAAACACTGAAGCTTTCTTT. It translates to CASSDYRAVNTEAFF. Looking up the rest from reference TRBV5-5 and TRBJ1-1 gives the full variable domain: DAGVTQSPTHLIKTRGQQVTLRCSPISGHKSVSWYQQVLGQGPQFIFQYYEKEERGRGNFPDRFSARQFPNYSSELNVNALLLGDSALYLCASSDYRAVNTEAFFGQGTRLTVV.